These 4 T cell receptor beta chains share one sample of origin, sequenced in a study of T cell changes during pregnancy in multiple sclerosis. Assay used: immunoSEQ multiplex PCR; TCRdb lists only in-frame clones, some missing. Of about 96,000 clones in the sample, 85% to 95% are singletons; the top ten hold around 2.5%. The source was peripheral blood, collected in the first trimester of pregnancy. All receptors derive from a female donor with multiple sclerosis, enrolled in a pregnancy study.

The rearrangement uses TRBV7-6 and TRBJ2-7; D perhaps matches TRBD1 (6 bases). Germline V gene data show CDR1 as SGHVS and CDR2 as FNYEAQ. This CDR3 is built from 15 residues. V lost 1 base and J lost 4, with 14 bases in between. The CDR3 nucleotides read TGTGCCAGCAGCTTAGACGGGACAACGAATTACGAGCAGTACTTC. It yields the protein CASSLDGTTNYEQYF.

This clone has just a few counts. J is TRBJ2-7 and V is TRBV7-9, with D possibly TRBD1 on 5 matching bases. V lost 2 bases, J lost 3 bases, and 11 bases lay in between. This CDR3 has 14 residues. Germline values: CDR1 SEHNR, CDR2 FQNEAQ (reference sequence). In DNA, the CDR3 is TGTGCCAGCAGCTTACTGGGGCAGGGCTACGAGCAGTACTTC. Protein: CASSLLGQGYEQYF. Supplemented by reference TRBV7-9 and TRBJ2-7, the full variable domain reads DTGVSQNPRHKITKRGQNVTFRCDPISEHNRLYWYRQTLGQGPEFLTYFQNEAQLEKSRLLSDRFSAERPKGSFSTLEIQRTEQGDSAMYLCASSLLGQGYEQYFGPGTRLTVT.

This chain connects TRBV6-1 to TRBJ1-2; TRBD1 matches 10 bases. There are 14 residues in the CDR3. The trim removed 3 bases at V and 3 bases at J, leaving 1 base unmatched. Germline CDR1 is MNHNS and CDR2 is SASEGT. This chain's CDR3 is CASSETGGDYGYTF. CDR3 sequence (DNA): TGTGCCAGCAGTGAGACAGGGGGCGACTATGGCTACACCTTC.

The chain uses TRBV6-1 and TRBJ1-2; D is uncertain. Germline CDR1 and CDR2: MNHNS and SASEGT. V lost 0 bases and J lost 4, with 3 bases in between. This CDR3 region has 12 residues. CDR3 DNA: TGTGCCAGCAGTGAAGCCATCTATGGCTACACCTTC. It is translated as CASSEAIYGYTF.